This T cell receptor (delta chain) was captured in a study of gamma-delta T cells after stem cell transplantation. V was shortened by 4 bases and J by 0 bases, with 17 bases between the two germline ends. This CDR3 has 16 amino acids. Germline-derived CDR1 and CDR2 are GEAIGNYY and EKD. This clone ranks as large. TCRdb redid clone calling on the RT-PCR reads using CATT. The sample holds some 3,000 delta-chain clones, 7.5% to 9% seen once. Sequenced material: gamma-delta T cells. This chain connects TRDV2 to TRDJ1; D is perhaps TRDD3 (6 bases). The sequence derives from a human donor. It is not recorded whose cells these are; they may come from a transplant donor. The CDR3 sequence is CACEEMGALYTDKLIF. The CDR3 DNA sequence: TGTGCCTGTGAAGAGATGGGGGCGCTGTACACCGATAAACTCATCTTT.